The 14 T cell receptor beta chains in this list originate from one sample, sequenced in a study of cytomegalovirus exposure and HLA in healthy donors. Here immunoSEQ multiplex PCR was the method, and the copy in TCRdb shows in-frame clones only, minus some. The table includes approximately 220,000 clones, more than 75% detected once. Sequenced input: PBMCs. The source is a man between 18 and 29 years old in good health and CMV-seronegative.

The rearrangement uses TRBV7-9 and TRBJ1-1; D uncertain. Germline CDR1 SEHNR, CDR2 FQNEAQ (reference sequence). The CDR3 has 13 amino acids. Trimming pared 1 base from V and 7 bases from J, leaving 10 bases between. The CDR3 sequence: CASSLVVGDEAFF. In nucleotides, the CDR3 is TGTGCCAGCAGCTTAGTCGTCGGGGATGAAGCTTTCTTT.

The genes are TRBV12-5 and TRBJ2-2; the D is unclear. The CDR3 runs to 13 residues. From germline, CDR1 is LGHNT and CDR2 FRNRAP. Trimming left V 0 bases short and J 7 bases short, with 6 bases between. The CDR3 here is CASGLVPDGELFF. The CDR3 bases are TGTGCTAGTGGTTTGGTACCAGACGGGGAGCTGTTTTTT. The whole variable domain, filled in from reference TRBV12-5 and TRBJ2-2, reads DARVTQTPRHKVTEMGQEVTMRCQPILGHNTVFWYRQTMMQGLELLAYFRNRAPLDDSGMPKDRFSAEMPDATLATLKIQPSEPRDSAVYFCASGLVPDGELFFGEGSRLTVL.

The V gene is TRBV30, the J gene TRBJ1-6; TRBD1 might be the D (5 bases). V was clipped by 3 bases and J by 4 bases, with 13 bases between them. The CDR3 covers 15 residues. Germline V lookup: CDR1 GTSNPN, CDR2 SVGIG (reference sequence). CDR3 coding DNA: TGTGCCTGGAGACGGTTGGACACTTATAATTCACCCCTCCACTTT. Translation gives CAWRRLDTYNSPLHF.

This clone has more than one count but fewer than ten. This rearrangement joins TRBV6-5 to TRBJ1-6; D is uncertain. The CDR3 loop spans 12 amino acids. Trimming took 7 bases from V and 9 from J, leaving 10 bases between them. Germline V gene data show CDR1 as MNHEY and CDR2 as SVGAGI. CDR3 nucleotides: TGTGCCAGCAACGACGGAGCTTCACCCCTCCACTTT. Residues: CASNDGASPLHF.

The chain couples TRBV4-1 to TRBJ2-5; D is perhaps TRBD2 (7 bases). The CDR3 loop spans 14 amino acids. Germline assignment: CDR1 MGHRA and CDR2 YSYEKL. V lost 7 bases to trimming and J lost 5 bases, with 17 bases between them. The CDR3 DNA sequence: TGCGCCAGCACCCTGGGGGGGCGCGGGGAGACCCAGTACTTC. This sequence encodes CASTLGGRGETQYF.

The V gene is TRBV7-9, the J gene TRBJ2-7; the match to TRBD1 covers 9 bases. With 1 base clipped from V and 6 bases from J, the junction kept 13 bases outside the gene matches. Germline V lookup: CDR1 SEHNR, CDR2 FQNEAQ (reference sequence). CDR3 length: 17 residues. The CDR3 DNA is TGTGCCAGCAGCTTAGGAGGCTATCGGGACAGGGTGCCCGAGCAGTACTTC. Translation: CASSLGGYRDRVPEQYF.

This clone showed up just once. The genes are TRBV9 and TRBJ2-2, with D possibly matching TRBD1 (6 bases). CDR3 size: 15 residues. V was cut by 3 bases and J by 1 base, with 10 bases left in between. The V gene's germline CDR1 is SGDLS and CDR2 YYNGEE. CDR3 residues: CASSGTGMNTGELFF. In nucleotides, the CDR3 is TGTGCCAGCAGCGGTACAGGGATGAACACCGGGGAGCTGTTTTTT.

The genes are TRBV28 and TRBJ2-7, with D possibly TRBD2 on 6 matching bases. The germline V and J ends were trimmed by 8 bases and 6 bases, with 14 bases remaining between them. The CDR3 spans 12 residues. The germline gives CDR1 MDHEN, CDR2 SYDVKM. CDR3 sequence (DNA): TGTGCCAGCTCCCGGGGCGGGGTCGAGCAGTACTTC. This translates into CASSRGGVEQYF.

The rearrangement uses TRBV6-5 and TRBJ2-5, with a weak D call TRBD1 (6 bases). V shed 2 bases and J shed 1 base, with 11 bases lying between them. The germline V gene has CDR1 MNHEY and CDR2 SVGAGI. This CDR3 spans 15 amino acids. The DNA of the CDR3 is TGTGCCAGCAGTTACGTGCAGGGGACCCAAGAGACCCAGTACTTC. This translates into CASSYVQGTQETQYF.

The chain has TRBV5-4 and TRBJ2-2, with D perhaps TRBD2 (6 bases). The CDR3 runs 19 residues. Germline V gives CDR1 SGHNT, CDR2 YYREEE (reference sequence). With 1 base removed from V and 2 bases from J, the gap between germline ends came to 21 bases. The CDR3 bases are TGTGCCAGCAGCTTGTGGACCGGGCCATCGGGAGCCAACACCGGGGAGCTGTTTTTT. Its protein product is CASSLWTGPSGANTGELFF.

The V gene is TRBV5-6, the J gene TRBJ1-4, with TRBD1 identical over 7 bases. This CDR3 contains 14 residues. CDR1 is SGHDT, CDR2 YYEEEE, per germline. V shed 3 bases, J shed 8 bases, and the junction held 7 bases outside the gene matches. CDR3 in amino acids: CASSYRGVGEKLFF. Written as DNA, the CDR3 is TGTGCCAGCAGCTACAGGGGAGTAGGGGAAAAACTGTTTTTT.

V is TRBV4-3 and J is TRBJ1-1; D is possibly TRBD1 (5 bases). The germline gives CDR1 LGHNA, CDR2 YSLEER. The CDR3 extends over 15 amino acids. The V gene lost 0 bases and the J gene lost 3 bases, with 11 bases spanning the gap. The CDR3 DNA is TGCGCCAGCAGCCAAGAAGGGGCGGATTACACTGAAGCTTTCTTT. This encodes CASSQEGADYTEAFF.

CDR3 protein: CAWSGQGYTEAFF. The CDR3 DNA is TGTGCCTGGAGCGGACAGGGTTACACTGAAGCTTTCTTT. The chain employs TRBV30 and TRBJ1-1, with TRBD1 matching 8 bases. V was clipped by 3 bases and J by 3 bases; unmatched bases: 3. The CDR3 runs 13 residues. The germline gives CDR1 GTSNPN, CDR2 SVGIG (reference sequence).

V gene TRBV23-1 combines with J gene TRBJ2-3; TRBD2 matches 7 bases. TRBV23-1 is flagged as an ORF with uncertain function. The CDR3 has 13 amino acids. V gave up 8 bases and J gave up 6 bases; unmatched junction bases: 8. The CDR3: CASLAGARDTQYF. The CDR3 coding sequence is TGCGCCAGCTTGGCGGGAGCAAGGGATACGCAGTATTTT.